A selection of T cell receptor beta chains follows, all from one sample in a study of siplizumab effects on memory and regulatory T cells. Some clones are missing from TCRdb's copy, which holds only in-frame ones; the method was immunoSEQ multiplex PCR. The sample shows tens of thousands of clones, just over 95% of them seen only once. The sample consisted of naive CD8+ T cells sorted from blood. All receptors derive from a human donor in good health. Each CDR3 is given with its conserved first and last residue. D genes are given only for firm matches.

V gene: TRBV28; J gene: TRBJ1-5; D gene: .; CDR3 protein: CASSFQGADQPQHF; CDR3 DNA: TGTGCCAGCAGTTTCCAAGGTGCTGATCAGCCCCAGCATTTT
V gene: TRBV6-5; J gene: TRBJ2-2; D gene: .; CDR3 protein: CASSYSRVTGELFF; CDR3 DNA: TGTGCCAGCAGTTACTCGAGGGTCACCGGGGAGCTGTTTTTT
V gene: TRBV9; J gene: TRBJ2-2; D gene: .; CDR3 protein: CASSEQGWIHGELFF; CDR3 DNA: TGTGCCAGCAGCGAACAGGGATGGATTCACGGGGAGCTGTTTTTT
V gene: TRBV21-1; J gene: TRBJ1-2; D gene: .; CDR3 protein: CASRRADYGYTF; CDR3 DNA: TGTGCCAGCAGAAGGGCAGACTATGGCTACACCTTC
V gene: TRBV2; J gene: TRBJ1-1; D gene: .; CDR3 protein: CASRVLGDSNTEAFF; CDR3 DNA: TGTGCCAGCCGCGTACTCGGGGACTCGAACACTGAAGCTTTCTTT
V gene: TRBV15; J gene: TRBJ2-5; D gene: .; CDR3 protein: CATSRVKGGAETQYF; CDR3 DNA: TGTGCCACCAGCAGAGTCAAGGGGGGAGCCGAGACCCAGTACTTC
V gene: TRBV9; J gene: TRBJ2-7; D gene: .; CDR3 protein: CASSVESGAHEQYF; CDR3 DNA: TGTGCCAGCAGCGTAGAGTCAGGTGCACACGAGCAGTACTTC
V gene: TRBV19; J gene: TRBJ1-1; D gene: .; CDR3 protein: CASSINGGTEAFF; CDR3 DNA: TGTGCCAGTAGTATTAACGGCGGAACTGAAGCTTTCTTT
V gene: TRBV25-1; J gene: TRBJ2-7; D gene: .; CDR3 protein: CASRSGESYEQYF; CDR3 DNA: TGTGCCAGCAGGTCGGGGGAGTCCTACGAGCAGTACTTC
V gene: TRBV6-5; J gene: TRBJ1-1; D gene: .; CDR3 protein: CASSPGYEAFF; CDR3 DNA: TGTGCCAGCAGTCCGGGGTACGAAGCTTTCTTT
V gene: TRBV7-2; J gene: TRBJ1-3; D gene: .; CDR3 protein: CASSTTGNTIYF; CDR3 DNA: TGTGCCAGCAGCACGACAGGAAACACCATATATTTT
V gene: TRBV14; J gene: TRBJ2-7; D gene: .; CDR3 protein: CASSQDPGWEQYF; CDR3 DNA: TGTGCCAGCAGCCAAGATCCGGGCTGGGAGCAGTACTTC